What follows are 32 T cell receptor beta chains derived from one specimen sequenced in a study of T cells in Graves' hyperthyroidism and ophthalmopathy. TCR beta CDR3 region amplification was performed from RNA transcripts. HTBI primers were employed in a first-round RT-PCR of the TCR CDR3. One entry per CDR3 protein, called by TCRdb with MiXCR from the multiplex PCR reads. The repertoire holds some 650,000 distinct CDR3 sequences, around 15% seen once, with 2.5% to 4% in the top ten. The sequenced sample was blood. These receptors were collected from a woman between 40 and 50 years old with Graves' ophthalmopathy.

This clonotype was picked up a small number of times. The V and J genes are TRBV29-1 and TRBJ1-4; weak D call: TRBD1 (5 bases). The CDR3 has 15 residues. V gave up 1 base and J gave up 4 bases, with 13 bases separating them. CDR1 and CDR2 (germline): SQVTM, ANQGSEA. CDR3 loop: CSVEGGGRLNEKLFF. CDR3 coding DNA: TGCAGCGTTGAAGGGGGGGGACGGCTTAATGAAAAACTGTTTTTT.

This clonotype has ten or more counts. The chain recombines TRBV2 with TRBJ1-1; TRBD1 matches at 9 bases. After removal of 6 bases from V and 1 base from J, the junction contained 3 bases not matched to a gene. CDR3 length: 14 amino acids. Germline CDR1 reads SNHLY; CDR2 reads FYNNEI. The CDR3 region is CASRGDRENTEAFF. CDR3 sequence (DNA): TGTGCCAGCAGGGGGGACAGGGAGAACACTGAAGCTTTCTTT. Drawing the rest from reference TRBV2 and TRBJ1-1, the complete variable domain is EPEVTQTPSHQVTQMGQEVILRCVPISNHLYFYWYRQILGQKVEFLVSFYNNEISEKSEIFDDQFSVERPDGSNFTLKIRSTKLEDSAMYFCASRGDRENTEAFFGQGTRLTVV.

This clonotype was recorded many times. This chain joins TRBV7-2 and TRBJ2-3; tentative D call: TRBD1 (5 bases). The CDR3 spans 15 residues. Trimming took off 5 bases at V and 1 base at J, with 13 bases between the two ends. Germline V gene data show CDR1 as SGHTA and CDR2 as FQGNSA. The CDR3 DNA reads TGTGCCAGCAGCCCACCGGTCAGGGGCACAGATACGCAGTATTTT. Translating gives CASSPPVRGTDTQYF.

The rearrangement links TRBV4-1 to TRBJ2-1; D unclear. V shed 2 bases and J shed 3 bases, with 5 bases lying between them. The CDR3 runs to 13 residues. CDR1 MGHRA and CDR2 YSYEKL come from the germline V gene. CDR3 sequence: CASSQTNYNEQFF. CDR3 bases: TGCGCCAGCAGCCAAACGAACTACAATGAGCAGTTCTTC.

This clonotype was seen a handful of times. This chain links TRBV19 with TRBJ1-5; 10 bases fit TRBD1. Germline V gene sequence: CDR1 LNHDA, CDR2 SQIVND (reference sequence). Losses at the gene ends were 5 bases for V and 10 bases for J; bases not matched to a gene: 17. The CDR3 is 17 residues long. In nucleotides, the CDR3 is TGTGCCAGTAGTCCGCAGACCGGGACAGGGGCCGGTCAACCCCAGCATTTT. Protein product: CASSPQTGTGAGQPQHF. Full variable domain (missing parts from reference TRBV19 and TRBJ1-5): DGGITQSPKYLFRKEGQNVTLSCEQNLNHDAMYWYRQDPGQGLRLIYYSQIVNDFQKGDIAEGYSVSREKKESFPLTVTSAQKNPTAFYLCASSPQTGTGAGQPQHFGDGTRLSIL.

CDR3 amino acids: CASSVQGVENIQYF. In DNA form, the CDR3 reads TGTGCCAGCAGCGTACAGGGCGTTGAGAACATTCAGTACTTC. This rearrangement joins TRBV5-8 to TRBJ2-4; a possible D gene is TRBD1 (6 bases). This CDR3 region has 14 residues. Germline V gene data show CDR1 as SGHTS and CDR2 as YDEGEE. The V and J ends lost 4 bases and 7 bases respectively, with 15 bases between them.

In regard to this clonotype: Just one base apart from a much larger clone, this may be a read error. This chain uses TRBV9 with TRBJ2-3; D gene unclear. The length of the CDR3 is 14 residues. In germline, CDR1 is SGDLS, CDR2 YYNGEE. V shed 1 base and J shed 2 bases, with 8 bases lying between them. The CDR3 spells CASSVTPDTDTQYF. In DNA, the CDR3 is TGTGCCAGCAGCGTAACCCCAGACACAGATACGCAGTATTTT.

The chain employs TRBV27 and TRBJ2-1, with TRBD2 matching 9 bases. The V gene end was trimmed by 5 bases and the J gene end by 7 bases; junction bases not matched to a gene: 9. This CDR3 region has 15 residues. Germline V gene data show CDR1 as MNHEY and CDR2 as SMNVEV (reference sequence). The CDR3: CASSDLAGGPNEQFF. As DNA, the CDR3 is TGTGCCAGCAGTGACCTGGCGGGAGGGCCTAATGAGCAGTTCTTC.

Ten or more counts support this clonotype. The chain combines TRBV2 with TRBJ2-1; TRBD2 matches at 8 bases. This CDR3 is 20 amino acids long. CDR1 SNHLY and CDR2 FYNNEI come from the germline V gene. After removal of 6 bases from V and 0 bases from J, the junction contained 19 bases not matched to a gene. CDR3 loop: CASRVERAGGSKSSYNEQFF. The CDR3 nucleotides read TGTGCCAGCAGGGTTGAACGCGCGGGGGGATCCAAAAGCTCCTACAATGAGCAGTTCTTC.

This clonotype has ten or more counts. The CDR3 bases are TGTGCCAGCAGTCCCCTCAGGGGGCCGGGGGAGGACGGCTACACCTTC. Its translation: CASSPLRGPGEDGYTF. The J gene is TRBJ1-2, the V gene TRBV27, with 8 bases lining up with TRBD1. The CDR3 contains 16 residues. V dropped 5 bases and J dropped 8; count of bases not matched to a gene: 16. Germline CDR1 MNHEY, CDR2 SMNVEV (reference sequence).

The chain links TRBV24-1 to TRBJ2-5; D may correspond to TRBD1 or TRBD2 (6 bases each). The CDR3 is 15 amino acids. From germline, CDR1 is KGHDR and CDR2 SFDVKD. Trimming pared 6 bases from V and 4 bases from J, leaving 17 bases between. CDR3 DNA sequence: TGTGCCACCAGTCGACGAGGGGGGCTGGGAGAGACCCAGTACTTC. Encoded protein: CATSRRGGLGETQYF.

This clonotype was picked up many times. This chain links TRBV5-1 with TRBJ2-3; unclear D gene. V dropped 4 bases and J dropped 2 bases, with 8 bases sitting between them. Germline lookup yields CDR1 SGHRS and CDR2 YFSETQ. CDR3 size: 13 residues. The CDR3 loop is CASSTGSTDTQYF. CDR3 nucleotide sequence: TGCGCCAGCAGCACTGGGTCCACAGATACGCAGTATTTT.

The chain has TRBV19 and TRBJ2-2, with no clear D. Germline-derived CDR1 and CDR2 are LNHDA and SQIVND (reference sequence). The germline V and J ends were trimmed by 4 bases and 1 base, with 10 bases remaining between them. This CDR3 has 15 amino acids. Written as DNA, the CDR3 is TGTGCCAGTAGTAAGTCCCACCTGAACACCGGGGAGCTGTTTTTT. Amino acid sequence: CASSKSHLNTGELFF.

Many counts were recorded for this clonotype. The J gene is TRBJ1-5, the V gene TRBV24-1; D is unresolved. The germline gives CDR1 KGHDR, CDR2 SFDVKD. V was clipped by 0 bases and J by 4 bases, with 6 bases between them. There are 14 residues in the CDR3. The CDR3 DNA reads TGTGCCACCAGTGATTTGGGTCAGAATCAGCCCCAGCATTTT. Amino acids: CATSDLGQNQPQHF.

This rearrangement joins TRBV3-1 to TRBJ2-1, with 10 bases fitting TRBD1. The CDR3 length is 13 residues. Germline CDR1 reads LGHDT; CDR2 reads YNNKEL (reference sequence). The V gene end was trimmed by 4 bases and the J gene end by 8 bases; junction bases not matched to a gene: 2. As DNA, the CDR3 is TGTGCCAGCAGCCGGGACAGGGGTTATGAGCAGTTCTTC. Amino acid sequence: CASSRDRGYEQFF.

This clonotype was seen at least ten times. The CDR3 spells CASSPTSGIPYEQYF. The CDR3 coding sequence is TGTGCCAGCAGCCCGACTAGCGGGATCCCCTACGAGCAGTACTTC. The rearrangement links TRBV11-2 to TRBJ2-7; 11 nucleotides agree with TRBD2. The germline CDR1 and CDR2 sequences are SGHAT and FQNNGV. This CDR3 region has 15 residues. Trimming at V came to 5 bases and at J to 2 bases, leaving 5 bases not matched to a gene.

Ten or more counts support this clonotype. The rearrangement uses TRBV5-1 and TRBJ2-5; TRBD1 matches 8 bases. Trimming took 4 bases from V and 5 from J; bases not matched to a gene: 10. This CDR3 contains 15 residues. Germline V gene lookup returns CDR1 SGHRS and CDR2 YFSETQ. CDR3 nucleotides: TGCGCCAGCAGCACCGGACAGGGTCTAGGGGAGACCCAGTACTTC. Translation gives CASSTGQGLGETQYF.

The V call is TRBV3-1, the J call TRBJ1-2; D gene unclear. Trimming left V 4 bases short and J 1 base short, with 16 bases between. Germline CDR1 reads LGHDT; CDR2 reads YNNKEL (reference sequence). This CDR3 comprises 16 residues. The CDR3 coding sequence is TGTGCCAGCAGCCGTATGGCGGGGATAGTTAACTATGGCTACACCTTC. Its translation is CASSRMAGIVNYGYTF.

This clonotype was observed many times. The V gene is TRBV12-3 or TRBV12-4, the J gene TRBJ1-5, with unresolved D. The V gene lost 1 base and the J gene lost 5 bases, with 6 bases spanning the gap. The CDR3 totals 13 residues. The CDR3 loop is CASSLVWDQPQHF. In DNA form, the CDR3 reads TGTGCCAGCAGTTTAGTCTGGGATCAGCCCCAGCATTTT.

This clonotype came up a few times. The chain combines TRBV27 with TRBJ2-7; 8 nucleotides align to TRBD2. The CDR3 contains 14 residues. J lost 3 bases, V lost 4 bases, and 5 bases had no gene match. From germline, CDR1 is MNHEY and CDR2 SMNVEV (reference sequence). CDR3 nucleotides: TGTGCCAGCAGTTCCATAGCGGGGCTCTACGAGCAGTACTTC. Encoded protein: CASSSIAGLYEQYF.

The rearrangement uses TRBV20-1 and TRBJ1-2; 9 bases are shared with TRBD1. V lost 4 bases, J lost 2 bases, and 5 bases stayed unmatched. The CDR3 loop spans 14 amino acids. Germline V lookup: CDR1 DFQATT, CDR2 SNEGSKA (reference sequence). The CDR3: CSATVTGGNYGYTF. The CDR3 bases are TGCAGTGCTACGGTGACAGGGGGGAACTATGGCTACACCTTC.

The gene calls are TRBV28 and TRBJ2-1; possibly TRBD2 for D (6 bases). V lost 4 bases and J lost 2, with 12 bases in between. From germline, CDR1 is MDHEN and CDR2 SYDVKM. The CDR3 contains 15 residues. The DNA of the CDR3 is TGTGCCAGCAGTTCGAGCGGGCATACCTACAATGAGCAGTTCTTC. This codes for CASSSSGHTYNEQFF.

This clonotype was seen more than once but under ten times. The V gene is TRBV18, the J gene TRBJ2-5; maybe TRBD1 (5 bases). The CDR3 has 13 residues. CDR1 is KGHSH, CDR2 LQKENI, per germline. Trimming took 5 bases from V and 5 from J, leaving 12 bases between them. CDR3 sequence reads: CASSAGQMETQYF. CDR3 bases: TGTGCCAGCTCAGCAGGGCAAATGGAGACCCAGTACTTC.

This clonotype appeared a few times. The V and J genes are TRBV12-3 or TRBV12-4 and TRBJ1-2; the D gene is possibly TRBD1 (5 bases). The CDR3 covers 15 residues. V lost 10 bases, J lost 7 bases, and 25 bases lay in between. The CDR3 nucleotides read TGTGCCACCGGGTTTTGGAGGGGAGGGGTAGGTGGCTACACCTTC. This codes for CATGFWRGGVGGYTF.

This clonotype showed up many times. V usage is TRBV6-1 and J usage is TRBJ2-3; D possibly matches TRBD1 or TRBD2 (6 bases each). CDR3 length: 15 residues. The V end was cut by 7 bases, the J end by 1 base, with 15 bases between. CDR1 and CDR2 from the germline V gene are MNHNS and SASEGT. CDR3 sequence: CASKGDFTRTDTQYF. The CDR3 DNA follows: TGTGCCAGCAAGGGGGACTTCACCCGCACAGATACGCAGTATTTT.

This clonotype was detected ten times or more. The chain links TRBV5-1 to TRBJ2-3; no clear D gene. Germline V gives CDR1 SGHRS, CDR2 YFSETQ. V was trimmed by 0 bases and J by 3 bases, leaving 8 bases between them. CDR3 size: 14 residues. The CDR3 DNA follows: TGCGCCAGCAGCTTGGGTGCATTTACAGATACGCAGTATTTT. Translated, it gives CASSLGAFTDTQYF.

This clonotype was detected ten times or more. V gene TRBV28 combines with J gene TRBJ2-1; D perhaps matches TRBD2 (6 bases). V lost 6 bases to trimming and J lost 5 bases, with 17 bases between them. CDR1 MDHEN and CDR2 SYDVKM come from the germline V gene. This CDR3 has 15 amino acids. The CDR3, as DNA: TGTGCCAGCAGGGCGCCCCGAGGCGGGGACAATGAGCAGTTCTTC. This sequence encodes CASRAPRGGDNEQFF.

This clonotype occurred many times. The chain joins TRBV5-1 to TRBJ2-7, with D possibly matching TRBD1 (6 bases). There are 16 residues in the CDR3. In germline, CDR1 is SGHRS, CDR2 YFSETQ. Trimming removed 0 bases at V and 1 base at J, with 14 bases between. The CDR3: CASSLELGAISYEQYF. The CDR3, as DNA: TGCGCCAGCAGCTTGGAACTGGGGGCGATATCCTACGAGCAGTACTTC.

Remarks on this clonotype: An end of the junction differs from the germline gene, which may be a read error. This sequence joins TRBV6-1 and TRBJ1-1; 7 bases match TRBD1. Germline V gene data show CDR1 as MNHNS and CDR2 as SASEGT. The CDR3 extends over 14 amino acids. The CDR3 spells CASSREGARTEASF. The CDR3, as DNA: TGTGCCAGCAGTAGAGAGGGGGCAAGGACTGAAGCTTCCTTT.

This clonotype came up a few times. The chain is built from TRBV2 and TRBJ2-1; 7 nucleotides line up with TRBD1. V trimming: 10 bases; J trimming: 9 bases; junction bases outside the gene matches: 15. Per the germline V gene, CDR1 is SNHLY and CDR2 is FYNNEI. This CDR3 is 14 amino acids long. CDR3 in amino acids: CATEDRDSFSEQFF. For the CDR3, the DNA is TGTGCCACCGAAGACAGGGATTCATTCAGTGAGCAGTTCTTC.

This clonotype was recorded a few times. The gene calls are TRBV20-1 and TRBJ1-6; no clear D gene. V dropped 6 bases and J dropped 14 bases, with 17 bases sitting between them. Per the germline V gene, CDR1 is DFQATT and CDR2 is SNEGSKA (reference sequence). This CDR3 is 12 amino acids long. The CDR3 sequence: CSAGPPRRALHF. The CDR3 bases are TGCAGTGCAGGGCCACCCCGTAGGGCCCTCCACTTT.

This clonotype was detected ten times or more. The rearrangement links TRBV20-1 to TRBJ2-3, with 8 bases identical to TRBD2. CDR1 and CDR2 from the germline V gene are DFQATT and SNEGSKA (reference sequence). With V trimmed by 6 bases and J by 1 base, 9 bases remained unmatched. CDR3 size: 15 residues. The CDR3 region is CSAAGLAYGTDTQYF. The CDR3 DNA follows: TGCAGTGCAGCAGGACTAGCTTACGGCACAGATACGCAGTATTTT.